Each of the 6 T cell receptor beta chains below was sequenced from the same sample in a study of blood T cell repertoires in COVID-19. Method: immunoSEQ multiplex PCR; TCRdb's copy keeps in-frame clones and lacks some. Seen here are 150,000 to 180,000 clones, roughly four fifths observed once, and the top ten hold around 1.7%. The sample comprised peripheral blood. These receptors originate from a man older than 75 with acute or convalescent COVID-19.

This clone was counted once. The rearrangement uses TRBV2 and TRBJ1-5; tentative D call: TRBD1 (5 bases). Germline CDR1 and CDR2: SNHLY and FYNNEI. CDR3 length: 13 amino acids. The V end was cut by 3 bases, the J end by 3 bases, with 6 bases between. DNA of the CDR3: TGTGCCAGCAGTGACAGGGACAATCAGCCCCAGCATTTT. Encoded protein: CASSDRDNQPQHF. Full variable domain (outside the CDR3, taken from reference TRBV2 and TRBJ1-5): EPEVTQTPSHQVTQMGQEVILRCVPISNHLYFYWYRQILGQKVEFLVSFYNNEISEKSEIFDDQFSVERPDGSNFTLKIRSTKLEDSAMYFCASSDRDNQPQHFGDGTRLSIL.

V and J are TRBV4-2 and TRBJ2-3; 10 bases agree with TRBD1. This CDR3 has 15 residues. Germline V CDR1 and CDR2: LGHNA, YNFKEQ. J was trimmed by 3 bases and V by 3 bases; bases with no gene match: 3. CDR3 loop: CASSQLGQGTDTQYF. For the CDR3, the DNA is TGTGCCAGCAGCCAGCTGGGACAGGGGACAGATACGCAGTATTTT.

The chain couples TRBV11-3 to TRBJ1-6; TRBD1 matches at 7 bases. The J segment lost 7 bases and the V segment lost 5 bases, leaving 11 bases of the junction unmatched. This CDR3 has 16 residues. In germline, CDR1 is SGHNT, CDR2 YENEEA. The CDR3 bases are TGTGCCAGCAGCGCACCTTCCGGGACAGACAATTCACCCCTCCACTTT. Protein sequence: CASSAPSGTDNSPLHF.

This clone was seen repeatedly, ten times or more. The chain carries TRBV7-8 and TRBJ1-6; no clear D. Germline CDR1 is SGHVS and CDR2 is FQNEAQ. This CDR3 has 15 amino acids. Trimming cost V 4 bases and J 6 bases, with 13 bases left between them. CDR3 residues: CASSSQLTRNSPLHF. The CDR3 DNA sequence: TGTGCCAGCAGCTCACAGCTTACCCGTAATTCACCCCTCCACTTT.

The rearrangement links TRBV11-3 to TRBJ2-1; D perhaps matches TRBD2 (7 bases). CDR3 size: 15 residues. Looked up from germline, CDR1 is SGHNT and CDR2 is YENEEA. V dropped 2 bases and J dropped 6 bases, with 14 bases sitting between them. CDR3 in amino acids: CASSLQGRGTNEQFF. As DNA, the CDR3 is TGTGCCAGCAGCTTACAGGGGCGGGGGACCAATGAGCAGTTCTTC.

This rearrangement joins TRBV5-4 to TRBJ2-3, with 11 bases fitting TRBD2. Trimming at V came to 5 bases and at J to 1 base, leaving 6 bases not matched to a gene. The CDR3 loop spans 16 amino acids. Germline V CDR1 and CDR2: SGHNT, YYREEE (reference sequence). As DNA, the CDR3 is TGTGCCAGCAGGTCCGGGACTAGCGGCCGCACAGATACGCAGTATTTT. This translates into CASRSGTSGRTDTQYF. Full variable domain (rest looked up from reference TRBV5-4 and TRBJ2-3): ETGVTQSPTHLIKTRGQQVTLRCSSQSGHNTVSWYQQALGQGPQFIFQYYREEENGRGNFPPRFSGLQFPNYSSELNVNALELDDSALYLCASRSGTSGRTDTQYFGPGTRLTVL.